This T cell receptor (beta chain) was obtained from a study of beta chain features in type 1 diabetes. General study results and limits: Within each of all four CD4+ subsets, Type 1 diabetes patients had TCRB CDR3s that were moderately but significantly shorter.

Every bit of the isolated RNA underwent reverse transcription, so sequencing read expressed TCRB transcripts. The method was immunoSEQ multiplex PCR; TCRdb's version includes in-frame clones alone and lacks a portion of them. The sample carries about 150,000 clones, around 13% recorded once. This clone was seen more than once but under ten times. Antigen unknown. This sample includes further DNA sequences coding for the same CDR3. The TCR was taken from a young man with type 1 diabetes. The sample comprised central memory CD4+ T cells from blood.

The CDR3 is CAWSVGDSDTDTQYF. CDR3 coding DNA: TGTGCCTGGAGTGTTGGGGACTCTGACACAGATACGCAGTATTTT. This chain links TRBV30 with TRBJ2-3, with D possibly being TRBD2 (6 bases). There are 15 residues in the CDR3. CDR1 is GTSNPN, CDR2 SVGIG, per germline (reference sequence). Deletions cut 0 bases from V and 2 bases from J, with 12 bases between.